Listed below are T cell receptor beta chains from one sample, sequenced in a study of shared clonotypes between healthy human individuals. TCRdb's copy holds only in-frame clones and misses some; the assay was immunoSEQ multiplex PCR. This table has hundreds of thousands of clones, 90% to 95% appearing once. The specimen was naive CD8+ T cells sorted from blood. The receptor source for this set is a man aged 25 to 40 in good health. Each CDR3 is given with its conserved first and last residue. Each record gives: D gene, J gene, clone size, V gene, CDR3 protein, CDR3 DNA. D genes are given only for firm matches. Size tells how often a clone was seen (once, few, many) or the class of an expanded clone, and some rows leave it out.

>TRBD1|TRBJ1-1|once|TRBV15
CATSLEGGITEAFF
TGTGCCACCAGCTTAGAAGGGGGCATCACTGAAGCTTTCTTT
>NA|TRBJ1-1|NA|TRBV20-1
CSARGVTEAFF
TGCAGTGCCCGAGGGGTCACTGAAGCTTTCTTT
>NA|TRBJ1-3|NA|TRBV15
CATSMQFSGNTIYF
TGTGCCACCAGCATGCAGTTCTCTGGAAACACCATATATTTT
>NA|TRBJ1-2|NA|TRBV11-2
CASSFGGPKYGYTF
TGTGCCAGCAGCTTTGGGGGGCCCAAGTATGGCTACACCTTC
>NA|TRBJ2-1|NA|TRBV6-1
CASSERTTYNEQFF
TGTGCCAGCAGTGAGAGGACTACCTACAATGAGCAGTTCTTC
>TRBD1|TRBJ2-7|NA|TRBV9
CASSATGTGIYEQYF
TGTGCCAGCAGCGCCACCGGGACAGGGATCTACGAGCAGTACTTC
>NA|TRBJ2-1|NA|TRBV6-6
CASSSRQEYNEQFF
TGTGCCAGCAGCTCCCGACAGGAGTACAATGAGCAGTTCTTC
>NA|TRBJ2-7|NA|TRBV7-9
CASSLQGPVSYEQYF
TGTGCCAGCAGCTTACAGGGCCCTGTATCCTACGAGCAGTACTTC
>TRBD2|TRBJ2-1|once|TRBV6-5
CASSPGLDLYNEQFF
TGTGCCAGCAGCCCGGGACTAGATCTCTACAATGAGCAGTTCTTC
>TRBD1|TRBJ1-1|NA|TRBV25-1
CASNSVRRGATEAFF
TGTGCCAGCAATTCGGTCCGCAGGGGGGCCACTGAAGCTTTCTTT
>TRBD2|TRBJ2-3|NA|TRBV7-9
CASSSVWREGSTDTQYF
TGTGCCAGCAGCTCAGTCTGGCGGGAGGGAAGCACAGATACGCAGTATTTT
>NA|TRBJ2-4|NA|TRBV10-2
CASSEWEAKNIQYF
TGCGCCAGCAGTGAGTGGGAGGCCAAAAACATTCAGTACTTC
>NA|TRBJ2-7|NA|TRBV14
CASSPIETPPLEQYF
TGTGCCAGCAGCCCGATCGAGACCCCCCCGCTCGAGCAGTACTTC
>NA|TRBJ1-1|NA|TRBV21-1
CASSKALYPVVRGQKNTEAFF
TGTGCCAGCAGCAAAGCGCTTTATCCCGTGGTAAGGGGGCAGAAGAACACTGAAGCTTTCTTT
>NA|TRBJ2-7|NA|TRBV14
CASSLAGSSTYEQYF
TGTGCCAGCAGCCTCGCCGGCAGTAGTACCTACGAGCAGTACTTC
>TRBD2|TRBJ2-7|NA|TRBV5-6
CASSQSGTSYEQYF
TGTGCCAGCAGCCAGAGCGGGACCTCCTACGAGCAGTACTTC
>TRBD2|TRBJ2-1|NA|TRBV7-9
CASSSSGRGEQFF
TGTGCCAGCAGCTCTAGCGGGAGGGGTGAGCAGTTCTTC
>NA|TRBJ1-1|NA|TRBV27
CASSLERGGGSTEAFF
TGTGCCAGCAGTTTAGAGCGCGGGGGTGGGAGCACTGAAGCTTTCTTT
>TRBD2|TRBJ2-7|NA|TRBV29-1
CSVSGTSGNYF
TGCAGCGTTTCCGGGACTAGCGGGAATTATTTC
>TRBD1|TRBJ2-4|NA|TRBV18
CASSPRDSQNIQYF
TGTGCCAGCTCACCACGGGACAGTCAAAACATTCAGTACTTC
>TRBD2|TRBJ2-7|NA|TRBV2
CASSLGLYEQYF
TGTGCCAGCAGTCTGGGACTATACGAGCAGTACTTC
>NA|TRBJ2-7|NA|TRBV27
CASWSTSLSNEQYF
TGTGCCAGCTGGAGCACTAGCTTATCGAACGAGCAGTACTTC
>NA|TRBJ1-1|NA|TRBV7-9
CASSQGGAGEAFF
TGTGCCAGCAGCCAAGGGGGGGCGGGTGAAGCTTTCTTT
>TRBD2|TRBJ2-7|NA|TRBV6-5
CASSNGGGWEQYF
TGTGCCAGCAGCAATGGGGGGGGTTGGGAGCAGTACTTC
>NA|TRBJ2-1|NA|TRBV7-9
CASSQQVPLNEQFF
TGTGCCAGCAGCCAACAGGTTCCCCTCAATGAGCAGTTCTTC
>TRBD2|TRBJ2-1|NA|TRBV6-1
CASSDWLAATYNEQFF
TGTGCCAGCAGTGACTGGCTAGCGGCTACCTACAATGAGCAGTTCTTC
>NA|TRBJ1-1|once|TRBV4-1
CASSQGEGGGTEAFF
TGCGCCAGCAGCCAAGGGGAAGGCGGGGGGACTGAAGCTTTCTTT
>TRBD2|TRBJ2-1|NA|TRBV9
CASSVSGTSGREQFF
TGTGCCAGTAGTGTCAGCGGGACTAGCGGGAGAGAGCAGTTCTTC
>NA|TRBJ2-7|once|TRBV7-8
CASSELRGEPYEQYF
TGTGCCAGCAGCGAGCTGAGGGGAGAACCCTACGAGCAGTACTTC
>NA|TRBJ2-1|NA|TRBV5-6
CASSQNPTTVGYNEQFF
TGTGCCAGCAGCCAAAACCCCACTACGGTTGGATACAATGAGCAGTTCTTC
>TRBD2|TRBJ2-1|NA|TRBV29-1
CSVEDPGTSGSYNEQFF
TGCAGCGTTGAAGATCCGGGGACTAGCGGATCCTACAATGAGCAGTTCTTC
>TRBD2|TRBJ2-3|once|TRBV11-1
CASSGGLDQGDTQYF
TGTGCCAGCAGCGGGGGACTAGACCAGGGAGATACGCAGTATTTT
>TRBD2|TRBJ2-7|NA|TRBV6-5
CASSYLSRGAYEQYF
TGTGCCAGCAGTTACCTTTCTCGGGGGGCCTACGAGCAGTACTTC
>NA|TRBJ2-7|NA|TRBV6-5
CASSYPVGSKYEQYF
TGTGCCAGCAGTTACCCGGTGGGCTCAAAGTACGAGCAGTACTTC
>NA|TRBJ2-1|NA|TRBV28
CASSFGGSRPYNEQFF
TGTGCCAGCAGTTTTGGGGGAAGCCGACCTTACAATGAGCAGTTCTTC
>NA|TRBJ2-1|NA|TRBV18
CASSPRGGSSYNEQFF
TGTGCCAGCTCACCTAGAGGGGGGAGCTCCTACAATGAGCAGTTCTTC
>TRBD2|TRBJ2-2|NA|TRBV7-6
CASSLRLAGVSGELFF
TGTGCCAGCAGCTTAAGACTAGCGGGAGTCAGCGGGGAGCTGTTTTTT
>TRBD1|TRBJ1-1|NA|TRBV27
CASSSGQGNTEAFF
TGTGCCAGCAGTTCAGGACAGGGGAACACTGAAGCTTTCTTT